The clone carrying this T cell receptor beta chain was found a few times. Antigen unknown. Without the conserved terminal phenylalanine or tryptophan, this CDR3 likely stems from a read error. Combining a sample-barcoded 5' primer with a J-beta primer mix, a second PCR ran for about 6 to 12 cycles. TCRdb reprocessed the 5' RACE reads via MiXCR and lists one record per CDR3 protein. The top ten hold approximately 0.7% of the sample, which has roughly 1 million distinct CDR3 sequences, almost 25% seen once. The sample belongs to a study of blood T cells in healthy people across ages. Points from the study as a whole: Age advanced and TCR beta diversity per million T cells fell, roughly linearly.

Germline CDR1 is MNHNY and CDR2 is SVGAGI (reference sequence). The length of the CDR3 is 14 residues. V gave up 8 bases and J gave up 9 bases; unmatched junction bases: 11. These same data were also listed under a study on T cells of mothers and their children.

This sequence was found in a girl between 2 and 10 years old in good health. Material: blood. The rearrangement links TRBV6-6 to TRBJ2-1; 9 bases fit TRBD2. The CDR3 loop is CASSERERGVEQFL. In DNA, the CDR3 is TGTGCCAGCTCAGAGCGGGAGCGGGGGGTTGAGCAGTTCCTC.